This entry features one T cell receptor (beta chain) sequence. Its antigen is unidentified. The record originates from a study of shared clonotypes between healthy human individuals. Points from the study as a whole: In general, naive subsets displayed greater estimated richness than memory subsets did. Non-shared clonotypes had lower generation probabilities than those shared by all four donors.

Each replicate PCR on the sorted subsets used 200 to 250 ng DNA (around 30,000 T cell genomes). Generated by immunoSEQ multiplex PCR, the TCRdb table keeps only in-frame clones and is missing some. The table records approximately 1.5 million clones, approximately 98.5% of them present only once. CDR1 and CDR2 (germline): SGHRS, YFSETQ. The trim removed 0 bases at V and 9 bases at J, leaving 6 bases unmatched. The CDR3 consists of 14 residues. Specimen: naive CD4+ T cells sorted from blood. The sample's subset: CD45RA+ positively selected. V is TRBV5-1 and J is TRBJ2-1, with 7 bases that match TRBD2. This receptor was obtained from a man aged 30-40 years in good health. For the CDR3, the DNA is TGCGCCAGCAGCTTGGAGGTTAGCGGGTTTGAGCAGTTCTTC. Protein sequence: CASSLEVSGFEQFF.